This T cell receptor (beta chain) was obtained from a study of OX40 agonist ivuxolimab in advanced cancers. Only a few counts were recorded for this clone. This CDR3 is 13 amino acids long. The V gene's germline CDR1 is MGHRA and CDR2 YSYEKL. Trimming took 5 bases from V and 2 from J, leaving 9 bases between them. The table came from immunoSEQ multiplex PCR; TCRdb's copy has only in-frame clones and leaves some out. This repertoire shows 54,000 or so clones, approximately 84% found once; its top ten account for 2% to 2.5%. This receptor was identified in an adult with an advanced solid tumor such as melanoma, head and neck, liver or kidney cancer. This chain joins TRBV4-1 and TRBJ1-2; possible D gene TRBD1, 6 bases. The sample was CD4+ or CD8+ T cells sorted from blood, taken in a trial of the OX40 agonist ivuxolimab. CDR3 residues: CASSAGTNYGYTF. CDR3 nucleotide sequence: TGCGCCAGCAGCGCCGGGACAAACTATGGCTACACCTTC.